One T cell receptor beta chain is described in this entry. These data originate in a study of blood T cell repertoires in COVID-19. Authors' analysis steps: Estimation of nucleated cell counts was performed using reference gene primer amplification. TCRdb keeps only in-frame clones here, not all; method: immunoSEQ multiplex PCR. D and trimming were read from the DNA, whereas the V and J calls and clone size are those reported in that table. This sample has under 65,000 clones, with 90% found just once. Trimming shortened V by 6 bases and J by 2 bases, and 14 bases separated the two germline ends. Germline CDR1 MDHEN, CDR2 SYDVKM. This CDR3 spans 15 amino acids.

The sample consisted of peripheral blood. The source of this sequence is a man at least 80 years old with acute or convalescent COVID-19. The chain couples TRBV28 to TRBJ1-5; D perhaps matches TRBD1 (6 bases). CDR3 residues: CASRPTGLGNQPQHF. For the CDR3, the DNA is TGTGCCAGCAGGCCGACAGGTTTGGGCAATCAGCCCCAGCATTTT.